These 8 T cell receptor beta chains originate from one sample sequenced in a study of chemoradiotherapy in HPV16-positive cancers. Using immunoSEQ multiplex PCR, the repertoire was profiled, and TCRdb retains in-frame clones only, with some absent. This repertoire shows about 3,000 clones, roughly 78% found once; its top ten account for 7% to 10%. The sequencing used tumor tissue, collected from a patient who underwent chemoradiotherapy. The source is a human donor with HPV-associated anogenital cancer.

This clone showed up just once. The chain joins TRBV4-1 to TRBJ2-5, with D perhaps being TRBD1 or TRBD2 (6 bases each). The germline gives CDR1 MGHRA, CDR2 YSYEKL. Trimming removed 6 bases from V and 1 base from J, with 18 bases in between. The CDR3 has 16 residues. The CDR3 nucleotides read TGCGCCAGCAGACACATACCGGGGGCCCCCCAAGAGACCCAGTACTTC. Protein sequence: CASRHIPGAPQETQYF.

The rearrangement links TRBV5-1 to TRBJ2-2, with 7 bases aligning to TRBD2. This CDR3 comprises 14 residues. CDR1 is SGHRS, CDR2 YFSETQ, per germline. The junction had 7 bases not matched to a gene; V was cut back by 7 bases and J by 4 bases. The CDR3 here is CASGEGGTTGELFF. The CDR3 nucleotides read TGCGCCAGCGGGGAGGGAGGGACCACCGGGGAGCTGTTTTTT.

The V call is TRBV27, the J call TRBJ2-3, with D uncertain. Trimming removed 2 bases from V and 2 bases from J, with 5 bases in between. The germline gives CDR1 MNHEY, CDR2 SMNVEV (reference sequence). This CDR3 region has 13 residues. The DNA for the CDR3 is TGTGCCAGCAGTTTAGCGGTCACAGATACGCAGTATTTT. Residues: CASSLAVTDTQYF.

The CDR3 DNA is TGTGCCAGCCTTCAGAACAGGAACACTGAAGCTTTCTTT. It encodes CASLQNRNTEAFF. This chain uses TRBV7-8 with TRBJ1-1, with unresolved D. Trimming left V 8 bases short and J 1 base short, with 11 bases between. This CDR3 has 13 residues. Germline assignment: CDR1 SGHVS and CDR2 FQNEAQ. Based on the CDR3 plus reference TRBV7-8 and TRBJ1-1, the full variable domain is GAGVSQSPRYKVAKRGQDVALRCDPISGHVSLFWYQQALGQGPEFLTYFQNEAQLDKSGLPSDRFFAERPEGSVSTLKIQRTQQEDSAVYLCASLQNRNTEAFFGQGTRLTVV.

The chain combines TRBV28 with TRBJ1-5; D is perhaps TRBD1 (6 bases). Trimming cost V 6 bases and J 5 bases, with 14 bases left between them. From germline, CDR1 is MDHEN and CDR2 SYDVKM. The CDR3 is made up of 14 amino acids. This chain's CDR3 is CASRITGPHQPQHF. The CDR3 DNA sequence: TGTGCCAGCAGGATAACAGGGCCCCATCAGCCCCAGCATTTT.

The chain couples TRBV5-5 to TRBJ1-2; 7 positions agree with TRBD1. The V and J ends lost 0 bases and 4 bases, in that order; junction bases with no gene match: 6. Germline V gives CDR1 SGHKS, CDR2 YYEKEE (reference sequence). This CDR3 contains 15 residues. The CDR3 DNA is TGTGCCAGCAGCTTGGCCAGGGGGGGTATCTATGGCTACACCTTC. It specifies CASSLARGGIYGYTF.

The gene calls are TRBV11-3 and TRBJ2-1, with 12 bases matching TRBD2. The V gene's germline CDR1 is SGHNT and CDR2 YENEEA. Trimming at V came to 5 bases and at J to 8 bases, leaving 7 bases not matched to a gene. The CDR3 runs to 15 residues. The CDR3 loop reads CASSPGTSGFDEQFF. The CDR3 nucleotides are TGTGCCAGCAGCCCCGGGACTAGCGGGTTCGATGAGCAGTTCTTC.

This chain links TRBV4-2 with TRBJ2-7; tentative D call: TRBD1 (5 bases). V lost 0 bases to trimming and J lost 5 bases, with 14 bases between them. The CDR3 is 15 amino acids. CDR1 is LGHNA, CDR2 YNFKEQ, per germline. The chain's CDR3 is CASSQEGQGDDEQYF. The CDR3 bases are TGTGCCAGCAGCCAAGAGGGTCAGGGTGACGACGAGCAGTACTTC.